This entry lists 3 T cell receptor beta chains sequenced from one sample in a study of naive and memory T cell subsets (dated by TCRdb to 2016 to 2017). Broad study findings and their caveats: A few larger clonotypes were found in naive repertoires, especially CD8, and these larger clonotypes were possibly memory cells re-expressing CD45RA.

The library was built by means of UMI-ligation and nested PCR. For sequencing, an Illumina MiSeq was employed. The beta constant-region primer consisted of an equimolar mixture of two oligonucleotides that together covered TRBC1 and TRBC2. Four rounds of PCR were used to amplify ligated cDNA, with nested alpha and beta constant-region primers being used together with the SP2 primer. Clones were called with MiXCR by TCRdb after fastp trimmed the public reads at Q25, and only in-frame beta chains were retained. All rows with the same CDR3 protein become a single entry with the most common DNA and genes. The sample table lists 120,000 to 150,000 distinct CDR3 sequences, roughly 22% of them with a count of one. Clones ranked in the top ten supply 0.11% of the sample. For these receptors, no antigen is known. What was sequenced was naive CD4+ T cells from blood. Interpreted using the paper, the cell subset or site label stands for: naive T cells, CD45RA high CD27+. These receptors came from a human donor in good health.

This clonotype has just a few counts. The chain uses TRBV4-1 and TRBJ1-3, with D tentatively TRBD1 (5 bases). CDR1 and CDR2 (germline): MGHRA, YSYEKL. The CDR3 sequence is 15 residues long. V lost 0 bases, J lost 2 bases, and 8 bases lay in between. DNA of the CDR3: TGCGCCAGCAGCCAAGATGGGGGGACTGGAAACACCATATATTTT. Translation: CASSQDGGTGNTIYF.

This clonotype was recorded many times. This sequence joins TRBV6-5 and TRBJ1-6; 8 nucleotides line up with TRBD1. The V gene end was trimmed by 2 bases and the J gene end by 6 bases; junction bases not matched to a gene: 9. The V gene's germline CDR1 is MNHEY and CDR2 SVGAGI. The CDR3 totals 17 residues. CDR3 amino acids: CASSYRQGLVLNSPLHF. The CDR3 DNA sequence: TGTGCCAGCAGTTACCGACAGGGGTTGGTACTTAATTCACCCCTCCACTTT.

This clonotype has more than one count but fewer than ten. This chain uses TRBV3-1 with TRBJ2-3; TRBD2 aligns across 9 bases. Germline V lookup: CDR1 LGHDT, CDR2 YNNKEL (reference sequence). This CDR3 region has 17 residues. V was pared by 4 bases and J by 4 bases, with 12 bases of the junction left unmatched. Here the CDR3 DNA reads TGTGCCAGCAGCCCTAGGACTAGCGCTACCCACCCAGATACGCAGTATTTT. It yields the protein CASSPRTSATHPDTQYF.